Shown below are 3 T cell receptor beta chains from a single sample sequenced in a study of control samples from healthy donors and cancer patients. Method: immunoSEQ multiplex PCR; TCRdb's copy keeps in-frame clones and lacks some. Seen here are about 94,000 clones, over 75% observed once, and the top ten hold less than 4.5%. Source material: blood. These TCRs come from a woman aged 18-30 years in good health.

This chain connects TRBV5-6 to TRBJ1-6, with D possibly matching TRBD1 (5 bases). The CDR3 totals 14 residues. Germline V gives CDR1 SGHDT, CDR2 YYEEEE. V was shortened by 2 bases and J by 13 bases, with 16 bases between the two germline ends. The CDR3 DNA reads TGTGCCAGCAGCTTTGGGAACTCTGGGGGGCCCCTCCACTTT. Protein: CASSFGNSGGPLHF.

This sequence joins TRBV6-6 and TRBJ1-1; D gene ambiguous. The CDR3 runs to 13 residues. Germline V gene sequence: CDR1 MNHNY, CDR2 SVGAGI (reference sequence). V was trimmed by 3 bases and J by 4 bases, leaving 9 bases between them. CDR3 residues: CASSYGIATEAFF. The CDR3 DNA sequence: TGTGCCAGCAGTTATGGTATAGCCACTGAAGCTTTCTTT.

The chain carries TRBV14 and TRBJ2-5; tentatively, D is TRBD1 (6 bases). The CDR3 covers 17 residues. Between the trimmed V and J ends, which lost 4 bases and 5 bases, there was a span of 23 bases. Germline V gene lookup returns CDR1 SGHDN and CDR2 FVKESK. The CDR3 loop reads CASSRHSGTPLYETQYF. The CDR3 region has the DNA TGTGCCAGCAGCCGCCACTCCGGGACACCTCTATACGAGACCCAGTACTTC.